This T cell receptor (beta chain) was recovered during a study of tumor-infiltrating lymphocytes in primary liver carcinoma. The CDR3 extends over 15 amino acids. A primer in the constant region served to generate TCR beta cDNA from about 480 ng of total RNA. Sequencing libraries for TCR beta derived from three nested multiplex PCR rounds that used slightly modified ARM-PCR. The opening two PCR rounds, about 11 cycles each, paired TRBV1-TRBV30 forward primers with a C-beta reverse primer. MiXCR, run by TCRdb on the multiplex PCR reads, gives a single entry per CDR3 protein. The profile covers fewer than 400,000 distinct CDR3 sequences, with about 62% appearing a single time and approximately 9% taken by the ten largest. Unsorted whole blood served as the source of blood RNA, and germline DNA was extracted as well. The patients, who had chronic HBV infection, were treatment-naive (untreated). On this clonotype: A read error may produce the germline difference seen at one junction end.

This clonotype was obtained from a middle-aged man with primary liver carcinoma and hepatitis B virus infection. The chain has TRBV12-3 or TRBV12-4 and TRBJ2-5, with D perhaps TRBD1 (5 bases). The sample was peripheral blood. Here the CDR3 DNA reads TGCGCCAACAGTTTGGGGCAGCTCCCCGAGATGACCCAGTACTTC. Translated: CANSLGQLPEMTQYF.